A selection of T cell receptor beta chains follows, all from one sample in a study of OX40 agonist ivuxolimab in advanced cancers. TCRdb's copy holds only in-frame clones and misses some; the assay was immunoSEQ multiplex PCR. The sample holds roughly 64,000 clones; approximately 84% are singletons and the top ten take around 9.5%. Here the sequenced sample was CD4+ or CD8+ T cells sorted from blood, taken in a trial of the OX40 agonist ivuxolimab. These receptors all come from an adult with an advanced solid tumor such as melanoma, head and neck, liver or kidney cancer. Each CDR3 is given with its conserved first and last residue. Fields, in order: V gene, clone size, D gene, J gene, CDR3 protein, CDR3 DNA. D genes are given only for firm matches. Size is stated for part of the rows, as once, few or many counts, or as a class when the clone is expanded.

TRBV29-1	NA	TRBD2	TRBJ2-3	CSVLIAGVSTDTQYF	TGCAGCGTGCTTATAGCGGGGGTGAGCACAGATACGCAGTATTTT
TRBV7-3	NA	NA	TRBJ2-1	CASSQYMATSSYNEQFF	TGTGCCAGCAGCCAATACATGGCAACTAGCAGCTACAATGAGCAGTTCTTC
TRBV6-1	NA	NA	TRBJ2-7	CASDGDRAGEQYF	TGTGCCAGTGACGGGGACAGAGCGGGCGAGCAGTACTTC
TRBV28	NA	TRBD1	TRBJ1-1	CASSFSDREERAFF	TGTGCCAGCAGTTTCTCGGACAGGGAGGAACGAGCTTTCTTT
TRBV27	once	TRBD1	TRBJ1-2	CASSPWDRGLVYGYTF	TGTGCCAGCAGTCCCTGGGACAGGGGGCTGGTCTATGGCTACACCTTC
TRBV5-6	NA	NA	TRBJ1-6	CASSLTGRNSPLHF	TGTGCCAGCAGTTTGACAGGCCGTAATTCACCCCTCCACTTT
TRBV27	NA	NA	TRBJ1-1	CASRPPGRGNTEAFF	TGTGCCAGCCGCCCACCCGGCAGGGGGAACACTGAAGCTTTCTTT
TRBV21-1	NA	NA	TRBJ2-3	CASSKTGTSGVPHRTDTQYF	TGTGCCAGCAGCAAAACCGGGACTAGCGGGGTACCACATCGCACAGATACGCAGTATTTT
TRBV10-3	NA	NA	TRBJ1-6	CASREGNSPLHF	TGTGCCAGCAGGGAGGGGAATTCACCCCTCCACTTT
TRBV27	once	NA	TRBJ1-1	CASKFSGDLNTEAFF	TGTGCCAGCAAATTTTCAGGGGACTTGAACACTGAAGCTTTCTTT
TRBV5-1	NA	NA	TRBJ2-1	CASSLSGVNNEQFF	TGCGCCAGCAGCTTATCGGGGGTAAACAATGAGCAGTTCTTC
TRBV20-1	NA	NA	TRBJ1-2	CSARDQGGYTF	TGCAGTGCTAGAGATCAAGGGGGCTACACCTTC
TRBV5-1	NA	NA	TRBJ2-7	CASSLDWGLQYEQYF	TGCGCCAGCAGCTTGGATTGGGGCTTACAATACGAGCAGTACTTC
TRBV5-1	NA	NA	TRBJ2-5	CASSIGRAGETQYF	TGCGCCAGCAGCATTGGACGGGCAGGGGAGACCCAGTACTTC
TRBV18	NA	NA	TRBJ2-5	CASSPPRRGDQYF	TGTGCCAGCTCACCACCTAGAAGGGGCGACCAGTACTTC
TRBV5-1	NA	NA	TRBJ1-2	CASSLSYSGSSGYTF	TGCGCCAGCAGCTTGAGTTATTCAGGGTCATCTGGCTACACCTTC
TRBV6-1	NA	NA	TRBJ1-1	CASSEARNRANTEAFF	TGTGCCAGCAGTGAAGCTAGAAACAGGGCGAACACTGAAGCTTTCTTT
TRBV9	NA	TRBD2	TRBJ2-1	CASSVRTSGRGSNEQFF	TGTGCCAGCAGCGTCAGGACTAGCGGGAGAGGATCCAATGAGCAGTTCTTC
TRBV10-3	NA	NA	TRBJ1-2	CAISEPMSGNYGYTF	TGTGCCATCAGTGAGCCCATGTCAGGGAACTATGGCTACACCTTC
TRBV7-9	NA	TRBD2	TRBJ2-5	CASSLGIAGEETQYF	TGTGCCAGCAGCTTAGGGATAGCGGGGGAAGAGACCCAGTACTTC
TRBV10-3	NA	NA	TRBJ2-7	CASKGVPSTEQYF	TGTGCCAGCAAGGGGGTTCCTTCTACCGAGCAGTACTTC
TRBV4-1	NA	TRBD2	TRBJ2-7	CASSQEGLAGESSYEQYF	TGCGCCAGCAGCCAAGAGGGACTAGCGGGAGAGAGCTCCTACGAGCAGTACTTC
TRBV6-5	NA	NA	TRBJ1-3	CASRRGDSGNTIYF	TGTGCCAGCCGCCGGGGCGACTCTGGAAACACCATATATTTT
TRBV6-4	NA	NA	TRBJ1-1	CASAPSSANTEAFF	TGTGCCAGCGCCCCCAGTTCAGCCAACACTGAAGCTTTCTTT
TRBV10-3	once	NA	TRBJ1-1	CAITPIPGNTEAFF	TGTGCCATCACTCCAATTCCGGGGAACACTGAAGCTTTCTTT
TRBV18	NA	NA	TRBJ1-2	CASSPRLRDGSFYGYTF	TGTGCCAGCTCACCAAGACTCCGGGACGGATCCTTCTATGGCTACACCTTC
TRBV10-3	NA	NA	TRBJ2-7	CAISDFRREEQYF	TGTGCCATCAGTGATTTTCGGCGGGAAGAGCAGTACTTC
TRBV28	once	TRBD1	TRBJ2-7	CASSFGVPGQGDEQYF	TGTGCCAGCAGTTTTGGCGTCCCGGGACAGGGGGACGAGCAGTACTTC
TRBV6-5	NA	NA	TRBJ1-6	CASRLQGPDSPLHF	TGTGCCAGCAGGTTACAGGGCCCCGATTCACCCCTCCACTTT
TRBV13	NA	NA	TRBJ2-2	CASSSLSGELFF	TGTGCCAGCAGCTCACTTAGCGGGGAGCTGTTTTTT
TRBV5-1	NA	TRBD1	TRBJ1-1	CASSQGTGNTEAFF	TGCGCCAGCAGTCAGGGGACAGGGAACACTGAAGCTTTCTTT
TRBV5-4	NA	TRBD2	TRBJ2-5	CASSFGGGETQYF	TGTGCCAGCAGCTTCGGGGGGGGAGAGACCCAGTACTTC
TRBV2	NA	TRBD1	TRBJ1-1	CASTISPTGTGTEAFF	TGTGCCAGCACCATAAGCCCAACAGGGACAGGAACTGAAGCTTTCTTT
TRBV5-4	NA	NA	TRBJ2-6	CASSLGFGANVLTF	TGTGCCAGCAGCTTGGGGTTTGGGGCCAACGTCCTGACTTTC
TRBV7-6	NA	TRBD2	TRBJ2-2	CASSSRGLAGGRDTGELFF	TGTGCCAGCAGCTCGAGGGGACTAGCGGGAGGTCGGGACACCGGGGAGCTGTTTTTT
TRBV7-8	NA	NA	TRBJ2-7	CASSFRQTYEQYF	TGTGCCAGCAGCTTTAGACAGACCTACGAGCAGTACTTC
TRBV27	NA	TRBD1	TRBJ1-6	CASRADREKSPLHF	TGTGCCAGCAGAGCCGACAGGGAAAAATCACCCCTCCACTTT
TRBV29-1	once	NA	TRBJ2-7	CSATFRQGGVQYF	TGCAGCGCGACGTTCCGGCAGGGTGGTGTGCAGTACTTC
TRBV5-1	few	NA	TRBJ2-2	CASNGRGDTGELFF	TGCGCCAGCAACGGGCGGGGAGACACCGGGGAGCTGTTTTTT
TRBV7-8	NA	NA	TRBJ2-7	CASSFRVLTDEQYF	TGTGCCAGCAGCTTCAGGGTCCTCACCGACGAGCAGTACTTC
TRBV28	NA	NA	TRBJ1-5	CASSPFPSNNQPQHF	TGTGCCAGCAGCCCCTTCCCCTCGAACAATCAGCCCCAGCATTTT
TRBV6-6	NA	TRBD2	TRBJ2-5	CASGTSGRAEETQYF	TGTGCCAGTGGGACTAGCGGGAGGGCCGAAGAGACCCAGTACTTC
TRBV7-6	NA	NA	TRBJ2-5	CASSLPLGTQYF	TGTGCCAGCAGCTTGCCCCTTGGGACCCAGTACTTC
TRBV28	NA	TRBD1	TRBJ1-5	CASSLGTGRYSNQPQHF	TGTGCCAGCAGTTTAGGGACAGGGAGGTATAGCAATCAGCCCCAGCATTTT
TRBV18	NA	TRBD1	TRBJ2-1	CASSGLAGGEQFF	TGTGCCAGCTCAGGCCTGGCAGGGGGTGAGCAGTTCTTC
TRBV27	NA	TRBD2	TRBJ2-5	CASSLRAGGETQYF	TGTGCCAGCAGTTTACGGGCGGGAGGGGAGACCCAGTACTTC
TRBV6-6	once	NA	TRBJ2-2	CASSYPIGRSGGELFF	TGTGCCAGCAGTTACCCGATCGGAAGGTCGGGCGGGGAGCTGTTTTTT
TRBV20-1	few	NA	TRBJ1-1	CSARSEPEAFF	TGCAGTGCTAGATCTGAACCTGAAGCTTTCTTT
TRBV2	few	NA	TRBJ1-6	CASSEGDSPLHF	TGTGCCAGCAGTGAAGGGGATTCACCCCTCCACTTT
TRBV5-4	NA	TRBD1	TRBJ2-1	CASSLGQGAGDEQFF	TGTGCCAGCAGCTTGGGACAGGGGGCTGGAGATGAGCAGTTCTTC
TRBV7-3	NA	NA	TRBJ2-3	CASSSTDTQYF	TGTGCCAGCAGCAGCACAGATACGCAGTATTTT
TRBV12-5	once	NA	TRBJ2-7	CASGLSLIGEQYF	TGTGCTAGTGGTTTGTCCCTAATTGGCGAGCAGTACTTC
TRBV6-6	NA	NA	TRBJ1-2	CASTPRGAQGYGYTF	TGTGCCAGCACTCCGCGGGGGGCGCAGGGCTATGGCTACACCTTC
TRBV7-9	NA	TRBD2	TRBJ2-7	CASSLAGGGNEQYF	TGTGCCAGCAGCTTAGCTGGGGGGGGGAACGAGCAGTACTTC
TRBV7-9	NA	NA	TRBJ1-2	CASSLTGAGEGYTF	TGTGCCAGCAGCTTGACAGGAGCGGGGGAGGGCTACACCTTC
TRBV9	NA	NA	TRBJ1-4	CASSLRAGGGVNEKLFF	TGTGCCAGCAGCTTACGGGCGGGCGGGGGCGTTAATGAAAAACTGTTTTTT
TRBV4-1	NA	NA	TRBJ2-5	CASSPTGSGYQETQYF	TGCGCCAGCAGCCCCACAGGGAGCGGCTACCAAGAGACCCAGTACTTC
TRBV5-1	NA	NA	TRBJ1-2	CASSLGPSQGYGYTF	TGCGCCAGCAGCTTGGGACCTTCACAGGGCTATGGCTACACCTTC
TRBV30	NA	TRBD1	TRBJ2-2	CAWSGKGGFGTGELFF	TGTGCCTGGAGTGGGAAAGGGGGCTTTGGCACCGGGGAGCTGTTTTTT
TRBV5-1	few	NA	TRBJ2-7	CASKVQAGADEQYF	TGCGCCAGCAAGGTCCAAGCAGGGGCGGACGAGCAGTACTTC